This T cell receptor (beta chain) was identified in a study of cytomegalovirus exposure and HLA in healthy donors. The study, taken as a whole, reports: When analyzed later, a missense DCLRE1C variant was found to be linked to TCR beta V- and J-gene trimming. For most TCR beta V segments, an earlier analysis put the productive rate at about 87% or about 30% of the time. Within the data, a cluster of highly shared sequence variants was likely a sequencing artifact. A later look showed TCR association rates differing by HLA locus, highest for DRB1 and lowest for HLA-C.

Concerning this clone: Antigen: not known.

Primers included in the PCR were 60 Vbeta and 13 Jbeta primers. Clones were sequenced by immunoSEQ multiplex PCR, and TCRdb holds only the in-frame ones, with some missing. The data show approximately 220,000 clones, with around 83% seen just once and approximately 1.5% held by the top ten. This receptor was obtained from a girl aged 5-17 years in good health and CMV-seronegative. The sequenced sample consisted of PBMCs.

The CDR3 here is CASSGGGTGGIYEQYF. DNA of the CDR3: TGTGCCAGCAGTGGCGGGGGTACAGGGGGCATCTACGAGCAGTACTTC. V gene TRBV2 combines with J gene TRBJ2-7, with 9 bases matching TRBD1. The CDR3 is 16 amino acids. Per germline, CDR1 SNHLY and CDR2 FYNNEI. Unmatched junction bases numbered 10, after V lost 4 bases and J lost 3 bases.